The present T cell receptor (beta chain) was sequenced within a study of blood T cell repertoires in COVID-19. Study-wide context: Samples of COVID-19 (acute and convalescent) were obtained from the United States, Italy and Spain.

The table came from immunoSEQ multiplex PCR; TCRdb's copy has only in-frame clones and leaves some out. The repertoire holds a few hundred thousand clones, with around 85% as singletons. The V and J ends lost 2 bases and 3 bases respectively, with 15 bases between them. Looked up from germline, CDR1 is KGHDR and CDR2 is SFDVKD. This CDR3 contains 17 residues. The chain has TRBV24-1 and TRBJ1-4; a weak D match, TRBD1 (6 bases). The sample comprised peripheral blood. This receptor was taken from an elderly man with acute or convalescent COVID-19. The CDR3 sequence is CATSDSPGSGANEKLFF. DNA for the CDR3: TGTGCCACCAGTGATTCACCAGGGTCAGGGGCTAATGAAAAACTGTTTTTT.